These T cell receptor beta chains were read from a single sample in a study of beta chain features in type 1 diabetes. Repertoires were generated with immunoSEQ multiplex PCR, while TCRdb's copy carries only in-frame clones and drops some. The table lists hundreds of thousands of clones, approximately 12% of them singletons. Sequences were obtained from naive CD4+ T cells from blood. The source is a man aged 18 to 29 in good health. Each CDR3 is given with its conserved first and last residue. Each record gives: J gene, clone size, V gene, D gene, CDR3 DNA, CDR3 protein. D genes are given only for firm matches. Rows may omit the clone size; those that give it use once, few, many or a size class.

>TRBJ1-1|few|TRBV30|.
TGTGCCTGGAGCCTATCCTTGGGGGGTCCTCCCCTGGCTTTCTTT
CAWSLSLGGPPLAFF
>TRBJ2-7|few|TRBV5-1|.
TGCGCCAGCAGCCCATCATCGGGGTGGACCTACGAGCAGTACTTC
CASSPSSGWTYEQYF
>TRBJ2-1|.|TRBV5-6|.
TGTGCCAGCAGCCTAGGGGGTATGTCCTACAATGAGCAGTTCTTC
CASSLGGMSYNEQFF
>TRBJ2-1|.|TRBV5-1|.
TGCGCCAGCAGCGTTGAGGTGTTCTATGAGCAGTTCTTC
CASSVEVFYEQFF
>TRBJ1-5|.|TRBV18|.
TGTGCCAGCTCATCCAGGGTCCCCAATCAGCCCCAGCATTTT
CASSSRVPNQPQHF
>TRBJ2-5|few|TRBV18|.
TGTGCCAGCTCACCATTGGGCTCCCCAGAGACCCAGTACTTC
CASSPLGSPETQYF
>TRBJ2-5|few|TRBV29-1|TRBD2
TGCAGCGTGTTGGGACTAGCGGACCTTAAGACCCAGTACTTC
CSVLGLADLKTQYF
>TRBJ2-5|.|TRBV5-6|TRBD1
TGTGCCAGCAGCTTGCTGGACAGGGCATTGGAGACCCAGTACTTC
CASSLLDRALETQYF
>TRBJ1-5|.|TRBV5-1|.
TGCGCCAGCAGCTTGGCAGGGGTTCGCAATCAGCCCCAGCATTTT
CASSLAGVRNQPQHF
>TRBJ1-3|few|TRBV30|TRBD1
TGTGCCTGGACCCGGGACAGGGGCCCTCGCTCTGGAAACACCATATATTTT
CAWTRDRGPRSGNTIYF
>TRBJ2-5|few|TRBV7-2|.
TGTGCCAGCAGCTCCCAAACAGGCCAAGAGACCCAGTACTTC
CASSSQTGQETQYF
>TRBJ2-7|.|TRBV9|TRBD1
TGTGCCAGCAGCGTATCGGGACAGGGCTACGAGCAGTACTTC
CASSVSGQGYEQYF
>TRBJ1-2|.|TRBV29-1|TRBD1
TGCAGCGTTGAGGGGACAGGAGGCTATGGCTACACCTTC
CSVEGTGGYGYTF
>TRBJ2-3|.|TRBV7-8|.
TGTGCCAGCAGCTTCTTGGATACGCAGTATTTT
CASSFLDTQYF
>TRBJ1-1|few|TRBV18|.
TGTGCCAGCTCACCACGGGAGGGCACTGAAGCTTTCTTT
CASSPREGTEAFF
>TRBJ1-1|few|TRBV10-3|TRBD1
TGTGCCATCAGTGAGAACAGAGGACAGGGATGGGGCACTGAAGCTTTCTTT
CAISENRGQGWGTEAFF
>TRBJ2-5|few|TRBV30|TRBD1
TGTGCCTGCAAGAGTTTCGGCCGGGACAGAGGGACCCAGTACTTC
CACKSFGRDRGTQYF
>TRBJ1-5|.|TRBV28|.
TGTGCCAGCAGTTCCCCGGACAGACAGCATTTT
CASSSPDRQHF
>TRBJ2-2|few|TRBV7-2|.
TGTGCCAGCAGCCCCCGCCCAGGGGTCACCGGGGAGCTGTTTTTT
CASSPRPGVTGELFF
>TRBJ2-7|.|TRBV5-1|.
TGCGCCAGCAGCCTGCGGACACCTCCGAGCTCCTACGAGCAGTACTTC
CASSLRTPPSSYEQYF
>TRBJ2-2|few|TRBV11-2|.
TGTGCCAGCAGCTTAGCGGGGTTCGCCGGGGAGCTGTTTTTT
CASSLAGFAGELFF
>TRBJ2-3|.|TRBV29-1|TRBD2
TGCAGCGTTGATGGCGGGAGTAATGAAGATACGCAGTATTTT
CSVDGGSNEDTQYF
>TRBJ2-1|few|TRBV7-2|.
TGTGCCAGCAGCTTATCACGGTCTAATGAGCAGTTCTTC
CASSLSRSNEQFF
>TRBJ2-1|few|TRBV4-1|.
TGCGCCAGCAGCCAAGCTCAGCGGGCACCGGGGTACAATGAGCAGTTCTTC
CASSQAQRAPGYNEQFF
>TRBJ2-5|few|TRBV7-2|TRBD2
TGTGCCAGCACGGGGGGGGGCGCGGAGACCCAGTACTTC
CASTGGGAETQYF
>TRBJ2-1|.|TRBV9|TRBD2
TGTGCCAGCAGCGTAGCGGGGACTAGCTACAATGAGCAGTTCTTC
CASSVAGTSYNEQFF
>TRBJ2-7|.|TRBV7-2|TRBD1
TGTGCCAGCAGCTTAGTTGGGCAGGGGGTTAGCGAGCAGTACTTC
CASSLVGQGVSEQYF
>TRBJ1-2|few|TRBV25-1|.
TGTGCCAGCACGGGGAACTATGGCTACACCTTC
CASTGNYGYTF
>TRBJ2-1|few|TRBV23-1|.
TGCGCCAGCAGTCAATCCTCCCGGGGAATAGGCAATGAGCAGTTCTTC
CASSQSSRGIGNEQFF
>TRBJ2-7|.|TRBV30|.
TGTGCCTGGAGTTTGACAGCTAGGTTTTATGTCCTATACGAGCAGTACTTC
CAWSLTARFYVLYEQYF
>TRBJ2-5|.|TRBV5-6|TRBD1
TGTGCCAGCAGCTTGACGACAGGGATTGGGGAGACCCAGTACTTC
CASSLTTGIGETQYF
>TRBJ2-6|.|TRBV28|.
TGTGCCAGCAGTTTTGGGCACTCTGGGGCCAACGTCCTGACTTTC
CASSFGHSGANVLTF
>TRBJ2-5|few|TRBV5-1|TRBD2
TGCGCCAGCAGCGGCACCGGGGTCGGGGGGGCACAAGAGACCCAGTACTTC
CASSGTGVGGAQETQYF
>TRBJ2-2|.|TRBV18|.
TGTGCCAGCTCACCAAATCGGGGATCCCCCGGGGAGCTGTTTTTT
CASSPNRGSPGELFF
>TRBJ2-7|.|TRBV4-1|TRBD2
TGCGCCAGCAGCCAAGGAGGGCTAGCGGGAGGTGCCTACGAGCAGTACTTC
CASSQGGLAGGAYEQYF
>TRBJ1-6|few|TRBV30|TRBD1
TGTGCCTGGAGCCCCACCCGGGACAGTGTTAATTCACCCCTCCACTTT
CAWSPTRDSVNSPLHF
>TRBJ2-1|once|TRBV5-1|TRBD2
TGCGCCAGCAAGACCGGGACTAGTGTATATGAGCAGTTCTTC
CASKTGTSVYEQFF
>TRBJ1-4|.|TRBV7-9|.
TGTGCCAGCAGCTACGGGGGAGGCGGGGAAAAACTGTTTTTT
CASSYGGGGEKLFF
>TRBJ2-5|.|TRBV2|TRBD2
TGTGCCAGCAGTGAAGTTTGGGGGGGACGGGAGACCCAGTACTTC
CASSEVWGGRETQYF
>TRBJ2-5|.|TRBV29-1|.
TGCAGCGTCGAACTACAGGGTATAGAGACCCAGTACTTC
CSVELQGIETQYF
>TRBJ2-7|.|TRBV4-2|TRBD1
TGTGCCAGCAGGCTCACAGGGGGGTCCTACGAGCAGTACTTC
CASRLTGGSYEQYF
>TRBJ2-7|few|TRBV7-9|.
TGTGCCAGCAGCTTAGGGACTGTCTCCTACGAGCAGTACTTC
CASSLGTVSYEQYF
>TRBJ2-4|.|TRBV7-8|.
TGTGCCAGCAAGGGGATAGCCAAAAACATTCAGTACTTC
CASKGIAKNIQYF
>TRBJ1-5|few|TRBV18|.
TGTGCCAGCTCACCACGACAGGGCAATCAGCCCCAGCATTTT
CASSPRQGNQPQHF
>TRBJ2-7|few|TRBV28|TRBD2
TGTGCCAGCAATAAACAAAGCGGGAGTTCCTACGAGCAGTACTTC
CASNKQSGSSYEQYF
>TRBJ2-7|.|TRBV7-9|.
TGTGCCAGCAGCTTTATCGCGGGACTGGACGAGCAGTACTTC
CASSFIAGLDEQYF
>TRBJ2-1|.|TRBV19|TRBD2
TGTGCCAGTAGTACCACTAGCGGGCCCCCCTACAATGAGCAGTTCTTC
CASSTTSGPPYNEQFF
>TRBJ2-2|once|TRBV19|.
TGTGCCAGTATCAATGTGGGGGCCAACACCGGGGAGCTGTTTTTT
CASINVGANTGELFF
>TRBJ2-7|few|TRBV4-3|.
TGCGCCAGCAGCCAAGTTAAAGGGGACGAGCAGTACTTC
CASSQVKGDEQYF
>TRBJ1-5|.|TRBV4-2|TRBD1
TGTGCCAGCAGCCGAGACCGGGACAGAAATCAGCCCCAGCATTTT
CASSRDRDRNQPQHF
>TRBJ2-1|few|TRBV28|.
TGTGCCAGCAGTTTATCGTCGTCAGGATACAATGAGCAGTTCTTC
CASSLSSSGYNEQFF
>TRBJ2-1|few|TRBV7-2|.
TGTGCCAGCAGCTTAGTTGGGGGCCCCAATGAGCAGTTCTTC
CASSLVGGPNEQFF
>TRBJ2-7|.|TRBV28|.
TGTGCCAGCACGGCGGGGAGCTCCTACGAGCAGTACTTC
CASTAGSSYEQYF
>TRBJ1-4|few|TRBV30|.
TGTGCCTGGGGCCCCGCAACTAATGAAAAACTGTTTTTT
CAWGPATNEKLFF
>TRBJ1-1|few|TRBV7-2|.
TGTGCCAGCAGCTTAGGCGGGACCAACACTGAAGCTTTCTTT
CASSLGGTNTEAFF
>TRBJ2-2|.|TRBV7-7|.
TGTGCTAGCAGCTTAGAGTCGGCCGGGGAGCTGTTTTTT
CASSLESAGELFF
>TRBJ1-2|few|TRBV6-6|TRBD1
TGTGCCAGCAGTTCCACCGACAGGGGGCACGGCACCTTC
CASSSTDRGHGTF